What follows are 8 T cell receptor beta chains derived from one specimen sequenced in a study of somatic mutations in cytotoxic T cells in rheumatoid arthritis. Assay used: immunoSEQ multiplex PCR; TCRdb lists only in-frame clones, some missing. The data hold 8,000 to 13,000 clones, with around 82% observed a single time. The sequenced material came from CD8+ T cells sorted from blood. These receptors were taken from a woman aged 50 to 65 in good health.

This chain connects TRBV5-4 to TRBJ2-3, with D perhaps TRBD2 (5 bases). The length of the CDR3 is 14 residues. Germline V CDR1 and CDR2: SGHNT, YYREEE (reference sequence). The V end lost 2 bases, the J end lost 6 bases, and 13 bases lay between the germline ends. The CDR3 loop is CASSFGSSMDTQYF. The CDR3 DNA is TGTGCCAGCAGCTTTGGGTCTAGCATGGATACGCAGTATTTT.

The rearrangement links TRBV2 to TRBJ2-1, with 7 nucleotides matching TRBD2. The CDR3 is 17 residues long. Germline assignment: CDR1 SNHLY and CDR2 FYNNEI. The trim removed 0 bases at V and 8 bases at J, leaving 13 bases unmatched. As DNA, the CDR3 is TGTGCCAGCAGTGAAGCGGGGGTGGCGGGAGTCAAGGATGAGCAGTTCTTC. Amino acids: CASSEAGVAGVKDEQFF.

J is TRBJ2-7 and V is TRBV19, with 7 bases fitting TRBD2. This CDR3 has 14 residues. Losses at the gene ends were 10 bases for V and 6 bases for J; bases not matched to a gene: 15. Per germline, CDR1 LNHDA and CDR2 SQIVND (reference sequence). CDR3 in DNA: TGTGCCACTTCTGAATGGGGGAGGGCCCCCGAGCAGTACTTC. This translates into CATSEWGRAPEQYF.

V usage is TRBV9 and J usage is TRBJ1-4, with 8 bases matching TRBD1. V lost 4 bases to trimming and J lost 2 bases; unmatched junction nucleotides: 4. Germline V CDR1 and CDR2: SGDLS, YYNGEE. This CDR3 comprises 15 residues. The CDR3 region is CASSPTGGTNEKLFF. In DNA, the CDR3 is TGTGCCAGCAGCCCAACAGGGGGGACTAATGAAAAACTGTTTTTT.

This clone has more than one count but fewer than ten. CDR3 residues: CASSAASGAYNEQFF. Here the CDR3 DNA reads TGTGCCAGCAGCGCTGCTAGCGGGGCGTACAATGAGCAGTTCTTC. V and J are TRBV4-2 and TRBJ2-1; TRBD2 aligns across 9 bases. The trim removed 5 bases at V and 4 bases at J, leaving 6 bases unmatched. CDR1 and CDR2 (germline): LGHNA, YNFKEQ. The CDR3 sequence is 15 residues long.

This chain connects TRBV29-1 to TRBJ1-2; no clear D gene. CDR3 length: 11 amino acids. Trimming cost V 3 bases and J 6 bases, with 8 bases left between them. CDR1 is SQVTM and CDR2 is ANQGSEA in the germline V gene. The CDR3 region is CSVETRDGYTF. The CDR3 DNA sequence: TGCAGCGTTGAGACAAGAGATGGCTACACCTTC.

In its sample, this clone was seen a few times. The chain employs TRBV5-6 and TRBJ2-7; TRBD2 might be the D (7 bases). Trimming stripped 4 bases from V and 2 bases from J, with 19 bases between. Germline loops: CDR1 SGHDT, CDR2 YYEEEE. The length of the CDR3 is 16 residues. CDR3 region: CASSGGEGGGTYEQYF. The CDR3, as DNA: TGTGCCAGCAGCGGTGGAGAAGGGGGAGGGACCTACGAGCAGTACTTC.

The chain is built from TRBV9 and TRBJ2-2, with 7 bases aligning to TRBD2. CDR1 SGDLS and CDR2 YYNGEE come from the germline V gene. V dropped 1 base and J dropped 6; count of bases not matched to a gene: 9. The CDR3 has 16 residues. CDR3 in amino acids: CASSVYGEGPAGELFF. The CDR3 nucleotides read TGTGCCAGCAGCGTATACGGGGAGGGCCCCGCCGGGGAGCTGTTTTTT.